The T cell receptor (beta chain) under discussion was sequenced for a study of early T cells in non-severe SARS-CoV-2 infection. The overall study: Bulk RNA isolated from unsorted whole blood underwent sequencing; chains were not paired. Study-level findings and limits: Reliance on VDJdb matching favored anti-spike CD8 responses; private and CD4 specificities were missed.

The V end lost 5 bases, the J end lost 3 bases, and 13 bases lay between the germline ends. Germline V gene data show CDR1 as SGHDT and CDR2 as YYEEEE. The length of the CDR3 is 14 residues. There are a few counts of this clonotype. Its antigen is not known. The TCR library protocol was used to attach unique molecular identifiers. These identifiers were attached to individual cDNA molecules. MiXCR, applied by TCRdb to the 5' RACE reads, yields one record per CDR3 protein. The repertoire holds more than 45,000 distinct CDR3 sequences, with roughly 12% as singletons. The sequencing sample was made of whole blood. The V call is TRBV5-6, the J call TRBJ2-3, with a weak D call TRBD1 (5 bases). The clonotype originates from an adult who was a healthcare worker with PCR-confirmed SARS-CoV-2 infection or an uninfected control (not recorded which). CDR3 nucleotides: TGTGCCAGCAGGCCCAGGGAAAGAACAGATACGCAGTATTTT. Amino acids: CASRPRERTDTQYF.